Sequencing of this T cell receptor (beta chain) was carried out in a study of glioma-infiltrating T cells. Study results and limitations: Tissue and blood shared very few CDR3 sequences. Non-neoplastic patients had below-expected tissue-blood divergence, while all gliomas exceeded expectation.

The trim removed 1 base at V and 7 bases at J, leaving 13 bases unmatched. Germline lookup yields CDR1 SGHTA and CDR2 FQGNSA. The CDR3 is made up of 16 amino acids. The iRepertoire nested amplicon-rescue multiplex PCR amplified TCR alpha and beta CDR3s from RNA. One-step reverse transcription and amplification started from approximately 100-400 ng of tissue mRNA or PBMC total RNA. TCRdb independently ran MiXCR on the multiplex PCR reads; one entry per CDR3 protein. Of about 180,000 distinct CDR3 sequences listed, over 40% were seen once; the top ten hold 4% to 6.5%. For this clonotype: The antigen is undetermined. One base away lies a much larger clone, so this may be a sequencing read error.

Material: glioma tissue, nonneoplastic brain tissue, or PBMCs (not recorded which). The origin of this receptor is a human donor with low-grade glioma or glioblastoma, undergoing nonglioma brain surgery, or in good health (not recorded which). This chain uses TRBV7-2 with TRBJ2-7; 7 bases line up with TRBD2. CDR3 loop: CASSLGGDYSHNEQYF. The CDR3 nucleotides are TGTGCCAGCAGCTTAGGGGGGGACTACTCCCACAATGAGCAGTACTTC.